This T cell receptor (beta chain) came from a study of blood T cell repertoires in COVID-19. Those enrolled in Seattle joined during active infection and were followed longitudinally afterward. The method was immunoSEQ multiplex PCR; TCRdb's version includes in-frame clones alone and lacks a portion of them. The sample includes approximately 300,000 clones, roughly 90% of them seen just once. The origin of this receptor is a young woman with COVID-19, enrolled during active disease. Specimen: peripheral blood.

The CDR3 DNA sequence: TGTGCCAGCAGTGATTCGGGGTCGAACACTGAAGCTTTCTTT. This gives the protein CASSDSGSNTEAFF. This chain uses TRBV6-1 with TRBJ1-1, with D uncertain. The CDR3 runs to 14 residues. Germline CDR1 is MNHNS and CDR2 is SASEGT. Trimming pared 3 bases from V and 1 base from J, leaving 9 bases between.